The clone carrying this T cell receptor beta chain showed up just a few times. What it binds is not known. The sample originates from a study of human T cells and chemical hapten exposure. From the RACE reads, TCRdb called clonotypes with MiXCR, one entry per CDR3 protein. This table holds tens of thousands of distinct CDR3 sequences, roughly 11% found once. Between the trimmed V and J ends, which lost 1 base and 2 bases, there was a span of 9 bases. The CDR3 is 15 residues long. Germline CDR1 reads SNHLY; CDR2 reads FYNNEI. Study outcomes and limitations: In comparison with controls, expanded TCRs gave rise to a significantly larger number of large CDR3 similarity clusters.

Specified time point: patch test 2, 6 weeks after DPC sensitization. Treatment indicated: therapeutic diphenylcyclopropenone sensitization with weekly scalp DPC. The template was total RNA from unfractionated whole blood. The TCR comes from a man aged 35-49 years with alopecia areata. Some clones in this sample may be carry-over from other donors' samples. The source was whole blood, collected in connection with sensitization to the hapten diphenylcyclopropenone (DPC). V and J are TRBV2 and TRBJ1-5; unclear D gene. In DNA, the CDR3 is TGTGCCAGCAGTGAAGGGCGGGTTGGCAATCAGCCCCAGCATTTT. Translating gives CASSEGRVGNQPQHF.